Listed below are T cell receptor beta chains from one sample, sequenced in a study of cytomegalovirus exposure and HLA in healthy donors. Data came from immunoSEQ multiplex PCR; TCRdb stores just in-frame clones and leaves some out. The table lists about 100,000 clones, 70% to 85% of them singletons. Sequenced material: PBMCs. The receptors here all came from a woman between 18 and 29 years old in good health and CMV-seronegative. Both conserved end residues are trimmed from each CDR3. Fields, in order: CDR3 protein, V gene.

ASSIGLTYGYT	TRBV19
ASSLFGGRIGEQF	TRBV28
ASSPTSGDNEQF	TRBV7-7
ASSQRAGTGVNTEAF	TRBV7-9
ASSRQGANSPLH	TRBV13
ASSYVQGGTDTQY	TRBV6-7
SPSDSYEQY	TRBV20-1
ASSGQRTGNTIY	TRBV7-2
ASRERGLNFYEQY	TRBV11-2
ASSSGRENEQF	TRBV7-3
SARGYEQY	TRBV20-1
ASSPPGDYEQY	TRBV4-1
ASSLRQFKPFNYGYT	TRBV7-9
ASSPGQVYNSPLH	TRBV6-6
ASSLVTGETYEQY	TRBV7-2
ASSTREWGTGYNEQF	TRBV19
AWTKTGGSYEQY	TRBV30
ASSRRGYEQY	TRBV25-1
ASSLWASGGAKEQY	TRBV5-1
ASSLTRGREAF	TRBV27
ASSQQLLAAAYNEQF	TRBV4-1
ASSYRGDQGTQETQY	TRBV5-1
ASSKDMGHPPPYEQY	TRBV21-1
ASKNRGAPDNEQF	TRBV19
ASSSSYRGTYEQY	TRBV6-5
ASSFTGKNTEAF	TRBV5-8
ASSPPSTSYEQY	TRBV18